This paragraph reports one T cell receptor beta chain. The data belong to a study of blood T cell repertoires in COVID-19. Looking at the study overall: COVID-19 samples from acute and convalescent phases originated in the United States, Italy and Spain.

The CDR3 runs 13 residues. Germline lookup yields CDR1 SQVTM and CDR2 ANQGSEA. The germline V and J ends were trimmed by 7 bases and 2 bases, with 14 bases remaining between them. Participants reported their clinical history, and cohort assignment relied on those reports. Per the authors' pipeline: Scientists estimated how many nucleated cells there were by amplifying reference gene primers. The table came from immunoSEQ multiplex PCR; TCRdb's copy has only in-frame clones and leaves some out. Clone size and the V and J calls come from that table; the DNA yielded D and trimming. The sample records approximately 210,000 clones, approximately 86% being singletons.

V usage is TRBV29-1 and J usage is TRBJ1-2, with a tentative D call TRBD1 (5 bases). The receptor comes from a woman in her 30s who had recovered from COVID-19. Input material: PBMCs or T cells enriched from blood (not recorded which). CDR3 sequence reads: CSAEAGPNYGYTF. In nucleotides, the CDR3 is TGCAGCGCTGAGGCAGGGCCCAACTATGGCTACACCTTC.